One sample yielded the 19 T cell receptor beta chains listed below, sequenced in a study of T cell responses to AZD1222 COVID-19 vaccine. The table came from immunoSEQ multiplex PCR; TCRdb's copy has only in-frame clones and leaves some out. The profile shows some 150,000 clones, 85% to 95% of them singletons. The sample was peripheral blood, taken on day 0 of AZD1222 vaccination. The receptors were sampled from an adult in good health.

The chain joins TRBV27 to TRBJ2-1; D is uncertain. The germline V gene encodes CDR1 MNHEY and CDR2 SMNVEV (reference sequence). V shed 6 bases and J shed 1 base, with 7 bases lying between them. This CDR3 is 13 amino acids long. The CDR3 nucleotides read TGTGCCAGCAGCTGGGCGTCCTACAATGAGCAGTTCTTC. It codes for CASSWASYNEQFF.

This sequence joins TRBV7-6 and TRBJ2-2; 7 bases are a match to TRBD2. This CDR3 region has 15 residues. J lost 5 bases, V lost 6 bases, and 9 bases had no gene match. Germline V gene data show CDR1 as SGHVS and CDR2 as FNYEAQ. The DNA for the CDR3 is TGTGCCAGCAGTTACCGGGACGGGGGGACCGGGGAGCTGTTTTTT. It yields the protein CASSYRDGGTGELFF.

The CDR3 loop reads CASSQDRVGKLFF. CDR3 DNA: TGCGCCAGCAGCCAGGACAGGGTAGGAAAACTGTTTTTT. The V gene is TRBV4-1, the J gene TRBJ1-4, with 8 bases that match TRBD1. CDR3 length equals 13 residues. Germline V gene sequence: CDR1 MGHRA, CDR2 YSYEKL. J was trimmed by 10 bases and V by 3 bases; bases with no gene match: 4.

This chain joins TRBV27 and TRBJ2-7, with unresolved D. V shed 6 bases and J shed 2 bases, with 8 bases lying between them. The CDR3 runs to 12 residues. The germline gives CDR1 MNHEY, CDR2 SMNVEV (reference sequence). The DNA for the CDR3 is TGTGCCAGCAGGAGTGGGCCCTACGAGCAGTACTTC. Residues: CASRSGPYEQYF.

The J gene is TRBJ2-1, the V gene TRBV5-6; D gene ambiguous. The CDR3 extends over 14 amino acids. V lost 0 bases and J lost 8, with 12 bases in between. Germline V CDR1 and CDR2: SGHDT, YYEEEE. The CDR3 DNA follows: TGTGCCAGCAGCTTGGAGAGCAGGCCCCATGAGCAGTTCTTC. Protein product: CASSLESRPHEQFF.

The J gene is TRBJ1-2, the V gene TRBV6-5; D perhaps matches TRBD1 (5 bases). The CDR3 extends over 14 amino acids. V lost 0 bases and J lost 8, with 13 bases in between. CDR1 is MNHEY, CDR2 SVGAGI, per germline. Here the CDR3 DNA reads TGTGCCAGCAGTTACTCGGCCCAGGGCTTAGGCTACACCTTC. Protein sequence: CASSYSAQGLGYTF.

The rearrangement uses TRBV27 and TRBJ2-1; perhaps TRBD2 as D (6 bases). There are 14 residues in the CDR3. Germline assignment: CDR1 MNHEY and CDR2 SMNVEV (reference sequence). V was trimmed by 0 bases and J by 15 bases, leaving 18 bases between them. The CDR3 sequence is CASSLSRTGVRSFF. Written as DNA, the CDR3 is TGTGCCAGCAGTTTATCCCGGACGGGGGTAAGATCGTTCTTC.

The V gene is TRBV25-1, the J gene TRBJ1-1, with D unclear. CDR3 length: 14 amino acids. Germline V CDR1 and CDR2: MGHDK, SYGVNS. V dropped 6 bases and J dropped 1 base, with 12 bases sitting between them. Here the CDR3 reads CASSRPDGNTEAFF. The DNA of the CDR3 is TGTGCCAGCAGCCGCCCGGACGGGAACACTGAAGCTTTCTTT.

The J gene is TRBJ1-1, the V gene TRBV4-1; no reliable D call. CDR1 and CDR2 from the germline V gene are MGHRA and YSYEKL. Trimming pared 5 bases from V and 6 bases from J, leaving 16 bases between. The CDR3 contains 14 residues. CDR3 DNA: TGCGCCAGCAGCTACGACACGAGACTACCTGAAGCTTTCTTT. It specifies CASSYDTRLPEAFF.

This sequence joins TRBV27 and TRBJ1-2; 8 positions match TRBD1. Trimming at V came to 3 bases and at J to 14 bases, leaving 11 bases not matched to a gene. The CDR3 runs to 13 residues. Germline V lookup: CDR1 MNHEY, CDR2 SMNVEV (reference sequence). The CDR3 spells CASSFLNQGAPTF. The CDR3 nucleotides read TGTGCCAGCAGTTTCCTGAATCAGGGGGCGCCGACCTTC.

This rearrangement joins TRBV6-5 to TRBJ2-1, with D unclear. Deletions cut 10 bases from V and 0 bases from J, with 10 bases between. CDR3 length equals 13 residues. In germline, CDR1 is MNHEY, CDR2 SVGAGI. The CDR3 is CATTGSSYNEQFF. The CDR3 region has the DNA TGTGCCACTACGGGTAGCTCCTACAATGAGCAGTTCTTC.

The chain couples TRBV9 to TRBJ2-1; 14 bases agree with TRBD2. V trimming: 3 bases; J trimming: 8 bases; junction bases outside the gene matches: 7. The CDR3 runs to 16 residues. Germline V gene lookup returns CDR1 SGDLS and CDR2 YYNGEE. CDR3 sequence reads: CASSESGTSGSHEQFF. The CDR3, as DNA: TGTGCCAGCAGCGAAAGCGGGACTAGCGGGAGTCATGAGCAGTTCTTC.

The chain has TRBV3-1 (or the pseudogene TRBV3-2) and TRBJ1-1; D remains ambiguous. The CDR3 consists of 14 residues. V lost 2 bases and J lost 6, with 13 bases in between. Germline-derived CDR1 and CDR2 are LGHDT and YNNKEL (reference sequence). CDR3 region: CASSQKSARPEAFF. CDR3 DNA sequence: TGTGCCAGCAGCCAAAAGTCGGCGCGACCTGAAGCTTTCTTT.

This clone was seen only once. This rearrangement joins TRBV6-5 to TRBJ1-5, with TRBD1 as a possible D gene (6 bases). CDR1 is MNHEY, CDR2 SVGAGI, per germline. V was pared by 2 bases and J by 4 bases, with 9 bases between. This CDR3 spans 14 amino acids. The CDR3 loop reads CASSYDRGNQPQHF. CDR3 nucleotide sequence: TGTGCCAGCAGTTACGATAGGGGGAATCAGCCCCAGCATTTT.

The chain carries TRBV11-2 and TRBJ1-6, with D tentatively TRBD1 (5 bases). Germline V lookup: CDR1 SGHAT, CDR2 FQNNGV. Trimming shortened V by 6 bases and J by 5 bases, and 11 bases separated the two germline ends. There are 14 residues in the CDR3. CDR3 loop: CASRPWGDNSPLHF. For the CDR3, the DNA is TGTGCCAGCAGACCCTGGGGGGATAATTCACCCCTCCACTTT.

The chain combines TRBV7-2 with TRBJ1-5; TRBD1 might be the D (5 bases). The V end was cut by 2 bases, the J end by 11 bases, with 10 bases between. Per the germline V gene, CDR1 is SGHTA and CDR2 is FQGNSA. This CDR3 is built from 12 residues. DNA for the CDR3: TGTGCCAGCAGCTTATCCGTGGACACCCAGCATTTT. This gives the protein CASSLSVDTQHF.

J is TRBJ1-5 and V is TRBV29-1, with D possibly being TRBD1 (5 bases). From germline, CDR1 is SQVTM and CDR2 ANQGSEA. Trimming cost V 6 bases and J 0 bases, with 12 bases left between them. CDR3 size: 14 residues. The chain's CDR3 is CSVGGTTSNQPQHF. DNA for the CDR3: TGCAGCGTCGGCGGGACGACTAGCAATCAGCCCCAGCATTTT. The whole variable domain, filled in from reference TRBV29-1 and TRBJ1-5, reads SAVISQKPSRDICQRGTSLTIQCQVDSQVTMMFWYRQQPGQSLTLIATANQGSEATYESGFVIDKFPISRPNLTFSTLTVSNMSPEDSSIYLCSVGGTTSNQPQHFGDGTRLSIL.

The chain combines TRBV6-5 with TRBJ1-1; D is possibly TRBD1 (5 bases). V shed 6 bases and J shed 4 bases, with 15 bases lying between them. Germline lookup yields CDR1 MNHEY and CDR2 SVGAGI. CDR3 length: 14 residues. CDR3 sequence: CASRRSQGFTEAFF. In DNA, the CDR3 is TGTGCCAGCAGGAGAAGCCAGGGTTTCACTGAAGCTTTCTTT.

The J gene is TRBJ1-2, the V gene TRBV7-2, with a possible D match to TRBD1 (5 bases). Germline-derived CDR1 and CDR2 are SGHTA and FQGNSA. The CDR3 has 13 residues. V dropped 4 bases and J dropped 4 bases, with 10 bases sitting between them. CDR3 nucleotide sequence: TGTGCCAGCAGCTCCGGGAGGGGCTATGGCTACACCTTC. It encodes CASSSGRGYGYTF.